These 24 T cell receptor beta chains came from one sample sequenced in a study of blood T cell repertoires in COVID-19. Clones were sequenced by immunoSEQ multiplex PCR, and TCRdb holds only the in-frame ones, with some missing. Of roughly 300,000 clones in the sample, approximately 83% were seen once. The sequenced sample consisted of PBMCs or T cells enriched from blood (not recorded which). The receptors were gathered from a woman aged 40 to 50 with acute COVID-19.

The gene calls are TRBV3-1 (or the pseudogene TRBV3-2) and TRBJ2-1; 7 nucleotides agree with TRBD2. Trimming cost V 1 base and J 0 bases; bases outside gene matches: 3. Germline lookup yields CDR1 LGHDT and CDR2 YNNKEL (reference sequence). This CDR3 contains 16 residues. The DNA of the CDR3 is TGTGCCAGCAGCCAAGTACTAGCGAGCTCCTACAATGAGCAGTTCTTC. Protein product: CASSQVLASSYNEQFF.

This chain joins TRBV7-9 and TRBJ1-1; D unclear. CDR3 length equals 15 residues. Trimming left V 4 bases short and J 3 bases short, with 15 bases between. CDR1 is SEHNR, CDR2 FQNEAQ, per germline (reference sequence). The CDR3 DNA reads TGTGCCAGCAGCTCCATACAGAATCACGACACTGAAGCTTTCTTT. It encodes CASSSIQNHDTEAFF. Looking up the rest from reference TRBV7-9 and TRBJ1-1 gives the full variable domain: DTGVSQNPRHKITKRGQNVTFRCDPISEHNRLYWYRQTLGQGPEFLTYFQNEAQLEKSRLLSDRFSAERPKGSFSTLEIQRTEQGDSAMYLCASSSIQNHDTEAFFGQGTRLTVV.

CDR3 loop: CASSRTGVGYTGELFF. CDR3 sequence (DNA): TGTGCCAGCAGTCGAACAGGGGTGGGTTACACCGGGGAGCTGTTTTTT. J is TRBJ2-2 and V is TRBV6-6, with TRBD1 matching over 7 bases. V gave up 5 bases and J gave up 3 bases; unmatched junction bases: 9. The CDR3 runs to 16 residues. CDR1 and CDR2 (germline): MNHNY, SVGAGI (reference sequence).

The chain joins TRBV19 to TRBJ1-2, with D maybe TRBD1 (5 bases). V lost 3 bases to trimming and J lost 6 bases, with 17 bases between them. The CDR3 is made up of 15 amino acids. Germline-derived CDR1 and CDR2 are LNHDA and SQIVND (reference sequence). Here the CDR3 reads CASSIGRGTAHGYTF. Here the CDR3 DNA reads TGTGCCAGTAGTATCGGAAGGGGTACGGCTCATGGCTACACCTTC.

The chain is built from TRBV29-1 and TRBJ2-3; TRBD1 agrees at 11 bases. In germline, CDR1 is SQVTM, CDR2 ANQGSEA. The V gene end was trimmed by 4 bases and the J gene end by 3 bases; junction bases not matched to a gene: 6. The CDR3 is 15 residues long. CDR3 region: CSVAWTGGLTDTQYF. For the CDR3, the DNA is TGCAGCGTTGCATGGACAGGGGGCTTAACAGATACGCAGTATTTT.

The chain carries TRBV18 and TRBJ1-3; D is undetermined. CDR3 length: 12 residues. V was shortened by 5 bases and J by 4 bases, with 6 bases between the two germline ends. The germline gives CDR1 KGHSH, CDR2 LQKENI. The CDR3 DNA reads TGTGCCAGCTCATCGACAGGAAACACCATATATTTT. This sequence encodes CASSSTGNTIYF.

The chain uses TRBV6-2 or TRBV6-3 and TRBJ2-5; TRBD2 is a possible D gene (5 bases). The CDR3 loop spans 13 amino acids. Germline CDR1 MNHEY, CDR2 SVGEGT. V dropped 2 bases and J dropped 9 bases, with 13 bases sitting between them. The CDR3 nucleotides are TGTGCCAGCAGTTACGAGGGTTTGGCGGCCCAGTACTTC. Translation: CASSYEGLAAQYF.

The CDR3 region is CASSNGQVHTGELFF. The CDR3 DNA reads as TGTGCCAGCAGTAACGGACAGGTGCACACCGGGGAGCTGTTTTTT. The rearrangement joins TRBV6-5 to TRBJ2-2; 7 bases align to TRBD1. With V trimmed by 5 bases and J by 3 bases, 6 bases remained unmatched. CDR1 MNHEY and CDR2 SVGAGI come from the germline V gene. CDR3 length: 15 residues.

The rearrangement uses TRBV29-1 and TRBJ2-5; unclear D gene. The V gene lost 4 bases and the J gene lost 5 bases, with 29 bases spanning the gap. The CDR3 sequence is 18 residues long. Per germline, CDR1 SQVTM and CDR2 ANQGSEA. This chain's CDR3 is CSVGVTPINIMWRETQYF. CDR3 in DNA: TGCAGCGTTGGAGTAACACCTATCAACATTATGTGGCGGGAGACCCAGTACTTC.

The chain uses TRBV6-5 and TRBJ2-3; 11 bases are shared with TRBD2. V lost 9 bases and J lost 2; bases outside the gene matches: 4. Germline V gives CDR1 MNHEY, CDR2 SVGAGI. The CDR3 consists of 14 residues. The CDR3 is CASASGGPTDTQYF. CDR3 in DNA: TGTGCCAGTGCTAGCGGGGGGCCCACAGATACGCAGTATTTT.

The CDR3 protein is CAEQWSSAHEQYF. Written as DNA, the CDR3 is TGTGCCGAGCAATGGAGTAGCGCCCACGAGCAGTACTTC. The V and J genes are TRBV2 and TRBJ2-7, with D possibly being TRBD2 (5 bases). Deletions cut 11 bases from V and 5 bases from J, with 19 bases between. The CDR3 contains 13 residues. CDR1 is SNHLY, CDR2 FYNNEI, per germline.

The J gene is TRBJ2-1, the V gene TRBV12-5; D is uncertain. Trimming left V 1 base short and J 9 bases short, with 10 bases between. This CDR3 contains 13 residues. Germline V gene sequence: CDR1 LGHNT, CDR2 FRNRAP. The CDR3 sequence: CASGLDTQFEQFF. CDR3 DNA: TGTGCTAGTGGTTTGGACACCCAGTTTGAGCAGTTCTTC.

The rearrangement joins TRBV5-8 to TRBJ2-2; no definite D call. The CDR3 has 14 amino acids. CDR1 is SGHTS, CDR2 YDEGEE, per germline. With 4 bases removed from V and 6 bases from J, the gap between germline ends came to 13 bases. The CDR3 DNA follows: TGTGCCAGCAGCCCCGCGGATTTGCCCGGGGAGCTGTTTTTT. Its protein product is CASSPADLPGELFF.

Written as DNA, the CDR3 is TGTGCCAGCAGCTTAGGGACTAGCGGGGGTTCCGGGGAGCTGTTTTTT. Translating gives CASSLGTSGGSGELFF. The chain carries TRBV7-8 and TRBJ2-2, with 13 bases that match TRBD2. The CDR3 contains 16 residues. Germline CDR1 SGHVS, CDR2 FQNEAQ. The trim removed 1 base at V and 6 bases at J, leaving 2 bases unmatched.

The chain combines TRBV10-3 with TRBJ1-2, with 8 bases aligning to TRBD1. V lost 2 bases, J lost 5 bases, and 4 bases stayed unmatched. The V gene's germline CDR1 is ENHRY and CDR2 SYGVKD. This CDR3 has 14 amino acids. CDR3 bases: TGTGCCATCAGTGAGGGACAGGGCATGTATGGCTACACCTTC. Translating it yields CAISEGQGMYGYTF.

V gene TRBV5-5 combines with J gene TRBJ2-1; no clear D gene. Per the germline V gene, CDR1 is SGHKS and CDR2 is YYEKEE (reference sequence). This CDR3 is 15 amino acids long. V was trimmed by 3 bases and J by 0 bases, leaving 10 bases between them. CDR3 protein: CASSSPPSSYNEQFF. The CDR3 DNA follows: TGTGCCAGCAGCTCCCCCCCGAGCTCCTACAATGAGCAGTTCTTC.

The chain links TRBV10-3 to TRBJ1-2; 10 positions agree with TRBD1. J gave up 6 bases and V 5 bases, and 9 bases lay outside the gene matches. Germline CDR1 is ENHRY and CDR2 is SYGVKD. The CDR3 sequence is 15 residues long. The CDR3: CAISPYTGTGDGYTF. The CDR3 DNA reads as TGTGCCATCAGTCCTTATACTGGGACAGGGGATGGCTACACCTTC.

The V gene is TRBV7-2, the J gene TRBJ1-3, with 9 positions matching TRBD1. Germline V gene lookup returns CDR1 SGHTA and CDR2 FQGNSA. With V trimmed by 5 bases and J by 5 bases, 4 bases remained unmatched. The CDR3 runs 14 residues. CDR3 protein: CASSLGTGRNTIYF. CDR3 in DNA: TGTGCCAGCAGCCTAGGGACAGGGCGAAACACCATATATTTT.

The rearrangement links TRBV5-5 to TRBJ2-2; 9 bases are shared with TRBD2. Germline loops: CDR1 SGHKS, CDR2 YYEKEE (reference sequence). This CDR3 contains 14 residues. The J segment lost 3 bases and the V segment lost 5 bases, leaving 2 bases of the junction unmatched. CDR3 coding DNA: TGTGCCAGCAGAGGACTAGCGTACACCGGGGAGCTGTTTTTT. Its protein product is CASRGLAYTGELFF.

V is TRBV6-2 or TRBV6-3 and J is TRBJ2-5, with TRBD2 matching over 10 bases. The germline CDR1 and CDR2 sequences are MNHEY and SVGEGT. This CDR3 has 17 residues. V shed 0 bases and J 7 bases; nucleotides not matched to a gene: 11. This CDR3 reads CASSYSGASGRKRTQYF. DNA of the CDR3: TGTGCCAGCAGTTACTCGGGGGCTAGCGGGAGAAAGAGGACCCAGTACTTC.

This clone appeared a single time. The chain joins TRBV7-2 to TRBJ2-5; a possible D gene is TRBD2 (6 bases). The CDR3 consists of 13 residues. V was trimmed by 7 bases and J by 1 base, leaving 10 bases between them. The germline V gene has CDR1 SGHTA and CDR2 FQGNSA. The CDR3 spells CASTIGGQETQYF. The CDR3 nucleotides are TGTGCCAGCACGATCGGGGGCCAAGAGACCCAGTACTTC.

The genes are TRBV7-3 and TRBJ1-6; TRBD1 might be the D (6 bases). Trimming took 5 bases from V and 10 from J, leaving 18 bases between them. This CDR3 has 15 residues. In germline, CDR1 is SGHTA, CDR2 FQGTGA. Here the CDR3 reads CASSQTGGGGSPLHF. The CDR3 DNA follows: TGTGCCAGCAGCCAGACGGGGGGCGGCGGATCACCCCTCCACTTT.

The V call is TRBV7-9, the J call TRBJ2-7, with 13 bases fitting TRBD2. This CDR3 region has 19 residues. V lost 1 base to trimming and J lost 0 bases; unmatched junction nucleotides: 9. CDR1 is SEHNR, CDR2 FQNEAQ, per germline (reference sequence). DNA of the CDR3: TGTGCCAGCAGCTTAGTCCCCCGGACTAGCGGGAGCAGCTCCTACGAGCAGTACTTC. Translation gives CASSLVPRTSGSSSYEQYF. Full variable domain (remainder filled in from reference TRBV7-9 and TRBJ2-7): DTGVSQNPRHKITKRGQNVTFRCDPISEHNRLYWYRQTLGQGPEFLTYFQNEAQLEKSRLLSDRFSAERPKGSFSTLEIQRTEQGDSAMYLCASSLVPRTSGSSSYEQYFGPGTRLTVT.

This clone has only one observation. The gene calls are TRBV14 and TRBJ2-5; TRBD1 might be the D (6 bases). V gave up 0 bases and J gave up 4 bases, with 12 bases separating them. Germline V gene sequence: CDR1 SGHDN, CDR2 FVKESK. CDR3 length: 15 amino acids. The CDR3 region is CASSQDAGRGETQYF. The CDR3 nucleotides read TGTGCCAGCAGCCAAGATGCAGGCAGGGGAGAGACCCAGTACTTC.